The 15 T cell receptor beta chains presented below share a single source sample, sequenced in a study of CD8+ T cells in alopecia areata. Reverse transcription of extracted RNA yielded cDNA, which provided the sequencing template. TCRdb's copy holds only in-frame clones and misses some; the assay was immunoSEQ multiplex PCR. Of about 180,000 clones listed, around 63% are singletons. Sequencing was performed on CD4+ T cells sorted from blood, taken at week 0. These receptors originate from a human donor with alopecia areata.

The V call is TRBV29-1, the J call TRBJ1-2; possibly TRBD1 for D (5 bases). Trimming shortened V by 7 bases and J by 2 bases, and 8 bases separated the two germline ends. This CDR3 is 11 amino acids long. The germline V gene has CDR1 SQVTM and CDR2 ANQGSEA. The CDR3 is CSAGQNYGYTF. The CDR3 region has the DNA TGCAGCGCCGGACAAAACTATGGCTACACCTTC.

V is TRBV27 and J is TRBJ1-2; 7 bases are shared with TRBD1. The CDR3 has 14 residues. Germline assignment: CDR1 MNHEY and CDR2 SMNVEV (reference sequence). Trimming cost V 4 bases and J 8 bases; bases outside gene matches: 10. The CDR3 spells CASSSYRDRGGYTF. The CDR3 DNA sequence: TGTGCCAGCAGTTCCTACCGGGACAGAGGGGGCTACACCTTC.

This chain uses TRBV18 with TRBJ2-5; 12 nucleotides line up with TRBD2. The V gene end was trimmed by 0 bases and the J gene end by 1 base; junction bases not matched to a gene: 0. CDR1 and CDR2 from the germline V gene are KGHSH and LQKENI. This CDR3 contains 16 residues. CDR3 amino acids: CASSPPTSGGQETQYF. CDR3 bases: TGTGCCAGCTCACCACCGACTAGCGGGGGCCAAGAGACCCAGTACTTC.

V is TRBV20-1 and J is TRBJ2-7; D is unclear. Germline assignment: CDR1 DFQATT and CDR2 SNEGSKA (reference sequence). The CDR3 loop spans 11 amino acids. Trimming stripped 6 bases from V and 5 bases from J, with 11 bases between. CDR3 amino acids: CSAVGINEQYF. The CDR3 DNA is TGCAGTGCAGTGGGGATCAACGAGCAGTACTTC.

V gene TRBV15 combines with J gene TRBJ1-4; tentative D call: TRBD1 (5 bases). Per germline, CDR1 LNHNV and CDR2 YYDKDF (reference sequence). The CDR3 contains 14 residues. V dropped 5 bases and J dropped 2 bases, with 9 bases sitting between them. The CDR3 nucleotides read TGTGCCACCAGCCTGGGGGGGACTAATGAAAAACTGTTTTTT. Its translation is CATSLGGTNEKLFF.

This clone occurred a few times. The rearrangement uses TRBV5-6 and TRBJ2-1; D remains unclear. V lost 0 bases and J 8 bases, leaving 3 bases between the germline ends. The CDR3 extends over 11 amino acids. CDR1 is SGHDT, CDR2 YYEEEE, per germline. The CDR3 sequence is CASSLEDEQFF. DNA of the CDR3: TGTGCCAGCAGCTTGGAGGATGAGCAGTTCTTC.

The chain combines TRBV9 with TRBJ2-3; 10 bases align to TRBD1. Germline V gives CDR1 SGDLS, CDR2 YYNGEE. This CDR3 contains 14 residues. Germline trimming cut 2 bases from V and 5 bases from J; bases unmatched to any gene: 2. The DNA for the CDR3 is TGTGCCAGCAGCGTCGACAGGGGGCGAGATACGCAGTATTTT. It yields the protein CASSVDRGRDTQYF.

The chain joins TRBV15 to TRBJ1-2; D remains unclear. Trimming pared 0 bases from V and 4 bases from J, leaving 9 bases between. In germline, CDR1 is LNHNV, CDR2 YYDKDF (reference sequence). This CDR3 has 14 amino acids. The CDR3 sequence: CATSRDGVIYGYTF. The DNA of the CDR3 is TGTGCCACCAGCAGAGATGGGGTGATCTATGGCTACACCTTC.

CDR3 region: CAVIAGGTDTQYF. CDR3 bases: TGTGCCGTAATAGCGGGGGGGACAGATACGCAGTATTTT. The chain has TRBV30 and TRBJ2-3; 11 bases are shared with TRBD2. Trimming at V came to 8 bases and at J to 3 bases, leaving 4 bases not matched to a gene. CDR1 and CDR2 from the germline V gene are GTSNPN and SVGIG (reference sequence). This CDR3 has 13 residues.

The gene calls are TRBV4-3 and TRBJ1-6; D gene unclear. CDR3 size: 14 residues. Trimming stripped 0 bases from V and 9 bases from J, with 9 bases between. In germline, CDR1 is LGHNA, CDR2 YSLEER. CDR3 DNA: TGCGCCAGCAGCCAAGACGATGAGGGTTCACCCCTCCACTTT. Translating gives CASSQDDEGSPLHF.

The chain couples TRBV27 to TRBJ1-5; TRBD1 agrees at 8 bases. CDR3 length: 13 amino acids. Germline V gene sequence: CDR1 MNHEY, CDR2 SMNVEV (reference sequence). After removal of 4 bases from V and 5 bases from J, the junction contained 1 base not matched to a gene. The CDR3 here is CASSSDRDQPQHF. Written as DNA, the CDR3 is TGTGCCAGCAGTTCGGACAGGGATCAGCCCCAGCATTTT.

The chain combines TRBV30 with TRBJ2-7; 11 nucleotides agree with TRBD1. Germline CDR1 is GTSNPN and CDR2 is SVGIG (reference sequence). The CDR3 totals 14 residues. Trimming cost V 3 bases and J 6 bases; bases outside gene matches: 7. CDR3: CAWRPPGQGGEQYF. CDR3 DNA sequence: TGTGCCTGGAGGCCGCCGGGACAGGGGGGCGAGCAGTACTTC.

The J gene is TRBJ2-5, the V gene TRBV7-9; a possible D gene is TRBD1 (5 bases). CDR1 and CDR2 from the germline V gene are SEHNR and FQNEAQ (reference sequence). Trimming removed 3 bases from V and 2 bases from J, with 25 bases in between. CDR3 length equals 19 residues. The CDR3, as DNA: TGTGCCAGCAGCTTTTTCTCCCTCCAAGGGGCCTTAGGGCAAGAGACCCAGTACTTC. It codes for CASSFFSLQGALGQETQYF.

In its sample, this clone was seen a few times. The V gene is TRBV5-4, the J gene TRBJ2-3; D unclear. The germline V and J ends were trimmed by 2 bases and 0 bases, with 13 bases remaining between them. The CDR3 is 16 residues long. Germline V lookup: CDR1 SGHNT, CDR2 YYREEE (reference sequence). The CDR3 DNA sequence: TGTGCCAGCAGCTTACGGTTAGGACGTAGCACAGATACGCAGTATTTT. This encodes CASSLRLGRSTDTQYF.

The chain employs TRBV29-1 and TRBJ1-2; TRBD1 might be the D (5 bases). Trimming removed 0 bases at V and 3 bases at J, with 17 bases between. CDR3 length equals 16 residues. Germline values: CDR1 SQVTM, CDR2 ANQGSEA. The CDR3, as DNA: TGCAGCGTTGAAGACCCTTGGGGGGAGTATGACTATGGCTACACCTTC. Amino acid sequence: CSVEDPWGEYDYGYTF.